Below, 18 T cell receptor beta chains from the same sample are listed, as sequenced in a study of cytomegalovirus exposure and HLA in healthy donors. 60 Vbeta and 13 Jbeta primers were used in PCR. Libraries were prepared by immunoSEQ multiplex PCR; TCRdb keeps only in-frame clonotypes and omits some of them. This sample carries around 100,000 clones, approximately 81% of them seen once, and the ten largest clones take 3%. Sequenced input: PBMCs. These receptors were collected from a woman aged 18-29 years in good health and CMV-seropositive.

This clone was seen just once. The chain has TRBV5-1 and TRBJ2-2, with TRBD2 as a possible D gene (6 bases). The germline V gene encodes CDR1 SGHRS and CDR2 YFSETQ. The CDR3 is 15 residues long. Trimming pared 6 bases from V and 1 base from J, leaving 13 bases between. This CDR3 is CASKDSGGNTGELFF. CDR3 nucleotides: TGCGCCAGCAAAGATAGCGGAGGGAACACCGGGGAGCTGTTTTTT. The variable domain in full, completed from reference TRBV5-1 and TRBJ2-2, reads KAGVTQTPRYLIKTRGQQVTLSCSPISGHRSVSWYQQTPGQGLQFLFEYFSETQRNKGNFPGRFSGRQFSNSRSEMNVSTLELGDSALYLCASKDSGGNTGELFFGEGSRLTVL.

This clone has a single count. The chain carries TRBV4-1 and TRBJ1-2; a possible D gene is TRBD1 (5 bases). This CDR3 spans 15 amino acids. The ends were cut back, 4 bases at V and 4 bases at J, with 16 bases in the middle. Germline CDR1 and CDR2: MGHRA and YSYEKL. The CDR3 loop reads CASSPETEVFYGYTF. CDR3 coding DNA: TGCGCCAGCAGCCCGGAGACAGAAGTCTTCTATGGCTACACCTTC.

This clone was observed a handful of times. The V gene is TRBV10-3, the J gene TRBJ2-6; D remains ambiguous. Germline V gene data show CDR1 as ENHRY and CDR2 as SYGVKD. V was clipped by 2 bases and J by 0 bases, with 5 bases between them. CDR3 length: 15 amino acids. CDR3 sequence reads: CAISEGGSGANVLTF. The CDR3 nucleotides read TGTGCCATCAGTGAGGGCGGCTCTGGGGCCAACGTCCTGACTTTC.

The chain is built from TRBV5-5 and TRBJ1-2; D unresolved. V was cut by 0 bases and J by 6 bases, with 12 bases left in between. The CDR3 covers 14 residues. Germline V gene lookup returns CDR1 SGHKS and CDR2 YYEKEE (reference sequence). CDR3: CASSLEMRRNGYTF. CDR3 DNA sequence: TGTGCCAGCAGCTTGGAGATGAGGAGAAATGGCTACACCTTC. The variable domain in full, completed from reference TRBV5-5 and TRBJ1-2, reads DAGVTQSPTHLIKTRGQQVTLRCSPISGHKSVSWYQQVLGQGPQFIFQYYEKEERGRGNFPDRFSARQFPNYSSELNVNALLLGDSALYLCASSLEMRRNGYTFGSGTRLTVV.

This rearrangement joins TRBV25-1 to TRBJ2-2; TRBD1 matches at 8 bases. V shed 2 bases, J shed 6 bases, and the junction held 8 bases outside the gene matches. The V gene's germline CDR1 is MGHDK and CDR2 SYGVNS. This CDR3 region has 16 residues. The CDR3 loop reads CASSELGTGRAGELFF. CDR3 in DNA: TGTGCCAGCAGTGAACTCGGGACAGGTAGAGCCGGGGAGCTGTTTTTT. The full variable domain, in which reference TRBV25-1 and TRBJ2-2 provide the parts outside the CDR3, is EADIYQTPRYLVIGTGKKITLECSQTMGHDKMYWYQQDPGMELHLIHYSYGVNSTEKGDLSSESTVSRIRTEHFPLTLESARPSHTSQYLCASSELGTGRAGELFFGEGSRLTVL.

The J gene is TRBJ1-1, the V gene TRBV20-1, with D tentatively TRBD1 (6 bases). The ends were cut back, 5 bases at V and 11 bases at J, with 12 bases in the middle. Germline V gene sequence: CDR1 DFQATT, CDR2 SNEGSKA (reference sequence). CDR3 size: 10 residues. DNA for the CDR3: TGCAGTGCTTCCGGGACACACGCTTTCTTT. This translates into CSASGTHAFF.

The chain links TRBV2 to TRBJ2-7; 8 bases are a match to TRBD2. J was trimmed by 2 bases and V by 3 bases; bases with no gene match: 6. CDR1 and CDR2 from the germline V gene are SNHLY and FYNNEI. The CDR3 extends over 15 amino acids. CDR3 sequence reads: CASSDQRERAYEQYF. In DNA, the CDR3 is TGTGCCAGCAGTGACCAGCGGGAGCGAGCCTACGAGCAGTACTTC. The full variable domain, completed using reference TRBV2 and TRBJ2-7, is EPEVTQTPSHQVTQMGQEVILRCVPISNHLYFYWYRQILGQKVEFLVSFYNNEISEKSEIFDDQFSVERPDGSNFTLKIRSTKLEDSAMYFCASSDQRERAYEQYFGPGTRLTVT.

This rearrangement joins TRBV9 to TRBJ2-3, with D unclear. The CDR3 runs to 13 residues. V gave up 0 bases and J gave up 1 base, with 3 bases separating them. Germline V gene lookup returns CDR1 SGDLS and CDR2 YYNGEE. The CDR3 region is CASSVAGTDTQYF. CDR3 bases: TGTGCCAGCAGCGTAGCTGGCACAGATACGCAGTATTTT.

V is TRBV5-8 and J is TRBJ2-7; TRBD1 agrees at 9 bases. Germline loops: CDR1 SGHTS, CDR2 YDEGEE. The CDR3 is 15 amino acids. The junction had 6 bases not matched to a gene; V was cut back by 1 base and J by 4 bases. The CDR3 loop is CASSLMDRGIYEQYF. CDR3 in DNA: TGTGCCAGCAGCTTGATGGACAGGGGCATATACGAGCAGTACTTC.

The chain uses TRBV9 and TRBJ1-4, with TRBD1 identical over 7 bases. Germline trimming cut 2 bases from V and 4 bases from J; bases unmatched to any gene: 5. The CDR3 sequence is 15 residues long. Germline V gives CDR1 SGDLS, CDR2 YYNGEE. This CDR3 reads CASSVGTVFNEKLFF. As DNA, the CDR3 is TGTGCCAGCAGCGTCGGGACAGTTTTTAATGAAAAACTGTTTTTT.

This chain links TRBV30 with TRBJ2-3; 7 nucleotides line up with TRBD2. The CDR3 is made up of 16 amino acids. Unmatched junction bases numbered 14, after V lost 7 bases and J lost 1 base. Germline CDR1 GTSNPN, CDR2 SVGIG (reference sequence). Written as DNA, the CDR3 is TGTGCCTCGAAGACTATAGCGGGTAAAGGCACAGATACGCAGTATTTT. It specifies CASKTIAGKGTDTQYF.

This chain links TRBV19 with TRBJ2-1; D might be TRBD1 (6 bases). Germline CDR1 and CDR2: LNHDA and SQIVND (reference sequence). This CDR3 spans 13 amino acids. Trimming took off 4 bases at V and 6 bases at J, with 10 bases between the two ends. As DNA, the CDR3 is TGTGCCAGTAGTACGGGACACGGCAATGAGCAGTTCTTC. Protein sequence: CASSTGHGNEQFF. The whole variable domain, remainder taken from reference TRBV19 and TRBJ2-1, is DGGITQSPKYLFRKEGQNVTLSCEQNLNHDAMYWYRQDPGQGLRLIYYSQIVNDFQKGDIAEGYSVSREKKESFPLTVTSAQKNPTAFYLCASSTGHGNEQFFGPGTRLTVL.

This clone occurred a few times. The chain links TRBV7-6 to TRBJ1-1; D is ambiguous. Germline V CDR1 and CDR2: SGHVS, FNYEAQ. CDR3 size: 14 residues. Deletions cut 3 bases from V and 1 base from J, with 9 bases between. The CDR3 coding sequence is TGTGCCAGCAGCTTCATAGAGGGGAACACTGAAGCTTTCTTT. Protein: CASSFIEGNTEAFF.

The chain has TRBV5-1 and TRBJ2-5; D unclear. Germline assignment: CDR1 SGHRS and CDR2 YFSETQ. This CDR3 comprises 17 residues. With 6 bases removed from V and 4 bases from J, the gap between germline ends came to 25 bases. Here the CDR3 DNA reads TGCGCCAGCACCCCACTTCCCGGCGGATCAGCGTCAGAGACCCAGTACTTC. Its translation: CASTPLPGGSASETQYF.

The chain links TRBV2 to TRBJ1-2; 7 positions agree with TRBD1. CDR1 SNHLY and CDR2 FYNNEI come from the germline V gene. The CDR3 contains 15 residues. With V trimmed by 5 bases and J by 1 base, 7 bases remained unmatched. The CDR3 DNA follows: TGTGCCAGCAGTTCCCCGGGACAGATTAACTATGGCTACACCTTC. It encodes CASSSPGQINYGYTF.

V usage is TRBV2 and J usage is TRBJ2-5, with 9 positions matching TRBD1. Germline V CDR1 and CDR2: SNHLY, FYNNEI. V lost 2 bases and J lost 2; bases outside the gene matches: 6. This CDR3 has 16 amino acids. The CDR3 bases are TGTGCCAGCAGTGAAATAGGGACAGGGAAACAAGAGACCCAGTACTTC. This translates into CASSEIGTGKQETQYF.

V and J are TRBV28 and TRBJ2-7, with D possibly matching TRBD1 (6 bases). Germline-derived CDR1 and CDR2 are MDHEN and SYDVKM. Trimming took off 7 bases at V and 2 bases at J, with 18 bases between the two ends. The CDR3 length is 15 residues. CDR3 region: CASTSLTGDTYEQYF. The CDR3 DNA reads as TGTGCCAGCACTTCTCTGACAGGAGATACCTACGAGCAGTACTTC.

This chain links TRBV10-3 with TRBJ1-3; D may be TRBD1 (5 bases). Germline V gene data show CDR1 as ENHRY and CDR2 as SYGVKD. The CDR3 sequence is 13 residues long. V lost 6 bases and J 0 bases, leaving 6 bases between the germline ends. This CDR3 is CAIRDSSGNTIYF. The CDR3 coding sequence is TGTGCCATCAGAGACAGCTCTGGAAACACCATATATTTT.